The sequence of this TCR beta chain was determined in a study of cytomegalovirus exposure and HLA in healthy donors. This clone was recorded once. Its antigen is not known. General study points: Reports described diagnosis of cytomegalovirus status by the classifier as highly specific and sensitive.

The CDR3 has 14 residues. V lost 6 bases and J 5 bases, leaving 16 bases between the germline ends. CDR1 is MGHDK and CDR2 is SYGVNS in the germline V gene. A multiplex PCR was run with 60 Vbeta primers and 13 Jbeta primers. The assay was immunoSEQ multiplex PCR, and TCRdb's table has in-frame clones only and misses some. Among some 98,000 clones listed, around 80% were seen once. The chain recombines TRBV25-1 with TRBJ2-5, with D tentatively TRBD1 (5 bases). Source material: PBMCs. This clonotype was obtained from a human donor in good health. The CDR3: CASSPTVSEETQYF. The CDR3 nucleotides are TGTGCCAGCAGCCCGACAGTTTCTGAGGAGACCCAGTACTTC. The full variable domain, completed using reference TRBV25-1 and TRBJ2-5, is EADIYQTPRYLVIGTGKKITLECSQTMGHDKMYWYQQDPGMELHLIHYSYGVNSTEKGDLSSESTVSRIRTEHFPLTLESARPSHTSQYLCASSPTVSEETQYFGPGTRLLVL.